Listed below are T cell receptor beta chains from one sample, sequenced in a study of T cell responses to AZD1222 COVID-19 vaccine. This table comes from immunoSEQ multiplex PCR, and its TCRdb copy is limited to in-frame clones, with some not included. The sample comprises roughly 99,000 clones, 87% of which are singletons, and approximately 4.5% rests with the top ten. Sequenced here: peripheral blood, sampled on day 0 of AZD1222 vaccination. These receptors were obtained from an adult in good health. Each CDR3 is given with its conserved first and last residue. The size entry is marked missing in some rows and otherwise reads once, few, many or a size class.

clone_size	v_call	j_call	cdr3_aa
NA	TRBV4-3	TRBJ2-7	CASSQTAGGVLDEQYF
NA	TRBV2	TRBJ1-1	CASKGDQGRAAFF
once	TRBV2	TRBJ2-3	CALTGAGSSDTQYF
NA	TRBV29-1	TRBJ1-4	CSARDSGMGKLFF
once	TRBV14	TRBJ2-3	CASSQPTGLADTQYF
once	TRBV18	TRBJ2-1	CASSPGTGGLGEQFF
NA	TRBV6-5	TRBJ1-6	CASSWTGGYNSPLHF
NA	TRBV9	TRBJ1-3	CASSLDDRSPTISGNTIYF
NA	TRBV11-2	TRBJ1-4	CASSLGQGHEKLFF
NA	TRBV6-2/TRBV6-3	TRBJ2-2	CASSRWDTSNTGELFF
NA	TRBV4-2	TRBJ2-3	CASSQELDRPTDTQYF
NA	TRBV15	TRBJ2-7	CATSRDRGSYEQYF
NA	TRBV21-1	TRBJ2-7	CASSNPADRSYEQYF
NA	TRBV2	TRBJ1-2	CASSGRGTGGFGYTF
NA	TRBV4-3	TRBJ1-2	CASSYDRGDNYGYTF
NA	TRBV19	TRBJ2-1	CASSIAGDRRYNEQFF
NA	TRBV9	TRBJ2-3	CASSESRDRHTTDTQYF
NA	TRBV7-9	TRBJ1-6	CASSIRQDSDSPLHF
NA	TRBV5-1	TRBJ2-1	CASSGLAGGNEQFF
NA	TRBV7-2	TRBJ2-7	CASSRDLFYEQYF
NA	TRBV7-2	TRBJ1-6	CASSLGPNNSPLHF
NA	TRBV4-1	TRBJ1-1	CASSPIGQGDTEAFF
NA	TRBV7-9	TRBJ1-1	CASSPIPTEAFF
few	TRBV28	TRBJ2-3	CASSLWPPERSTDTQYF
NA	TRBV30	TRBJ2-2	CAGAGGWGELFF